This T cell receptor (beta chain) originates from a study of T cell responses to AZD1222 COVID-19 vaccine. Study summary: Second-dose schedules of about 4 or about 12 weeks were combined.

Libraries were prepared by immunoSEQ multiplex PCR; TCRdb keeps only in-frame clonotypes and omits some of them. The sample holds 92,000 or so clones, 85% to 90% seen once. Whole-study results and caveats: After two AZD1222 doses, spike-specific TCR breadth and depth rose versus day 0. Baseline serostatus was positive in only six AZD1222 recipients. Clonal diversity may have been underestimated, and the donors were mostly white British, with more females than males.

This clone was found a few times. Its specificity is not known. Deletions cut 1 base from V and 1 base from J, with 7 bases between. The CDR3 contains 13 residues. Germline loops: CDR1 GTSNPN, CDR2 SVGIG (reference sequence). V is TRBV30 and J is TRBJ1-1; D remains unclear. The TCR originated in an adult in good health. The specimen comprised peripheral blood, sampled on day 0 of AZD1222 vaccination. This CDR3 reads CAWSEGGNTEAFF. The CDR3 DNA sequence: TGTGCCTGGAGTGAGGGCGGGAACACTGAAGCTTTCTTT.